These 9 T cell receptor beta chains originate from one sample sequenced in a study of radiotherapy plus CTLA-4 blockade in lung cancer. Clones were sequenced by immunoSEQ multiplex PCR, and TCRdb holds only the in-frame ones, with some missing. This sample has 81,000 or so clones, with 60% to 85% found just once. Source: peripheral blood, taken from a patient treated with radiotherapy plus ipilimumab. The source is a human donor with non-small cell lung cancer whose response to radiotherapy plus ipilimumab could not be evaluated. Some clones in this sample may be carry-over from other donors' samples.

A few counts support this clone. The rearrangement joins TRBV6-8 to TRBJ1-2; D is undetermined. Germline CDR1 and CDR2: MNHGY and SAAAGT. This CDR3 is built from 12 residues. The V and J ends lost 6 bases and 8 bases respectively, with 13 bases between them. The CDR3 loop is CASRPGALGYTF. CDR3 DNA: TGTGCCAGCAGACCCGGAGCTTTAGGCTACACCTTC.

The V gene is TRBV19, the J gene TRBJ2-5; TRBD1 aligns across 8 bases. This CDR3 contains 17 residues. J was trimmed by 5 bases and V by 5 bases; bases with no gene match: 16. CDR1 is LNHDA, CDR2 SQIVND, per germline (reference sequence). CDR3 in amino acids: CASSSRPGTGWEETQYF. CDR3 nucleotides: TGTGCCAGTAGTTCCCGCCCCGGGACAGGTTGGGAGGAGACCCAGTACTTC.

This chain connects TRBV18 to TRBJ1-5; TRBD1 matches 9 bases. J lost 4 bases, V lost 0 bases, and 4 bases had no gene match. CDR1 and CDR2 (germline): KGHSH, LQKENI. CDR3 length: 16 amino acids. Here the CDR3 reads CASSPPGTGRNQPQHF. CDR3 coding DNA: TGTGCCAGCTCACCACCCGGGACAGGGCGAAATCAGCCCCAGCATTTT.

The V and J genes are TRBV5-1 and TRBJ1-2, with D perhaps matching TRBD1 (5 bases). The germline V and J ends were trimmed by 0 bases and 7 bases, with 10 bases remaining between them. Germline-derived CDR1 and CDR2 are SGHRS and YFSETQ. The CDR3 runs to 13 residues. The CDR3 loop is CASSLAQGGGYTF. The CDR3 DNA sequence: TGCGCCAGCAGCTTGGCCCAGGGTGGTGGCTACACCTTC.

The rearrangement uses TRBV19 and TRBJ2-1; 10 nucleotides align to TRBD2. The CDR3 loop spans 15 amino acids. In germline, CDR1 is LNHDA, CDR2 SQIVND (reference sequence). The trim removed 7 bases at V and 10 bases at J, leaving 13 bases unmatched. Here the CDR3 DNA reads TGTGCCAGTACCGCTGGGGCTAGCGGGGGTCGGGAGCAGTTCTTC. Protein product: CASTAGASGGREQFF.

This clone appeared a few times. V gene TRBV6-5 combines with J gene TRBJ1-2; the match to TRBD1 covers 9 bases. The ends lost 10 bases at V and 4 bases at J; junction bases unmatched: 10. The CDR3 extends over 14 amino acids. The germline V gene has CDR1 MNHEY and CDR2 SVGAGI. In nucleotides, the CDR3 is TGTGCCACCCTCAGGACAGGGGAGGGCTATGGCTACACCTTC. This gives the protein CATLRTGEGYGYTF.

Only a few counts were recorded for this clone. CDR3 sequence: CASSPGNNEQFF. The CDR3 nucleotides read TGTGCCAGCAGCCCGGGGAACAATGAGCAGTTCTTC. This chain connects TRBV6-6 to TRBJ2-1; a possible D gene is TRBD2 (5 bases). The CDR3 contains 12 residues. The germline V gene has CDR1 MNHNY and CDR2 SVGAGI (reference sequence). V was pared by 6 bases and J by 5 bases, with 8 bases between.

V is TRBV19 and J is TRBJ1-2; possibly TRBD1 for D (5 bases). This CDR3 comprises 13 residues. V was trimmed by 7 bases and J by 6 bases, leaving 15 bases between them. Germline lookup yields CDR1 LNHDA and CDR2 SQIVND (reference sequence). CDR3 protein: CASTPTGRDGYTF. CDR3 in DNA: TGTGCCAGTACCCCCACAGGACGGGATGGCTACACCTTC.

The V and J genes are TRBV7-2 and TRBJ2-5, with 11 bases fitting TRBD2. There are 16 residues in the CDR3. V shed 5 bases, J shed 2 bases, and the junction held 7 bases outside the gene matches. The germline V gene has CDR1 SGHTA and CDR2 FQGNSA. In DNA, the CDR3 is TGTGCCAGCAGCCTTCGACTAGCGGGGAGTCAAGAGACCCAGTACTTC. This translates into CASSLRLAGSQETQYF.